This T cell receptor (beta chain) was recovered during a study of blood T cell repertoires in COVID-19. Overall study context: Sites across the United States, Italy and Spain contributed samples from acute and convalescent COVID-19. T cells, B-cell-depleted T cells, or PBMCs provided the cDNA or gDNA that served as material.

Original processing notes: Scientists estimated how many nucleated cells there were by amplifying reference gene primers. Clones were read by immunoSEQ multiplex PCR, and TCRdb kept only the in-frame ones, dropping some. V and J calls and clone size follow that table, whereas D and trimming were derived from the DNA. The table has 130,000 to 150,000 clones, about 79% seen once; the top ten hold more than 5.5%. V lost 0 bases and J 2 bases, leaving 14 bases between the germline ends. This CDR3 has 16 residues. Germline CDR1 SGHRS, CDR2 YFSETQ. This clone came up once. The sample was peripheral blood. The source of this sequence is a woman aged 45-59 years in a cohort sampled during active or convalescent COVID-19. The rearrangement links TRBV5-1 to TRBJ2-5, with a tentative D call TRBD1 (6 bases). The CDR3 region is CASSLALGQKQETQYF. As DNA, the CDR3 is TGCGCCAGCAGCTTGGCTCTTGGACAGAAGCAAGAGACCCAGTACTTC.